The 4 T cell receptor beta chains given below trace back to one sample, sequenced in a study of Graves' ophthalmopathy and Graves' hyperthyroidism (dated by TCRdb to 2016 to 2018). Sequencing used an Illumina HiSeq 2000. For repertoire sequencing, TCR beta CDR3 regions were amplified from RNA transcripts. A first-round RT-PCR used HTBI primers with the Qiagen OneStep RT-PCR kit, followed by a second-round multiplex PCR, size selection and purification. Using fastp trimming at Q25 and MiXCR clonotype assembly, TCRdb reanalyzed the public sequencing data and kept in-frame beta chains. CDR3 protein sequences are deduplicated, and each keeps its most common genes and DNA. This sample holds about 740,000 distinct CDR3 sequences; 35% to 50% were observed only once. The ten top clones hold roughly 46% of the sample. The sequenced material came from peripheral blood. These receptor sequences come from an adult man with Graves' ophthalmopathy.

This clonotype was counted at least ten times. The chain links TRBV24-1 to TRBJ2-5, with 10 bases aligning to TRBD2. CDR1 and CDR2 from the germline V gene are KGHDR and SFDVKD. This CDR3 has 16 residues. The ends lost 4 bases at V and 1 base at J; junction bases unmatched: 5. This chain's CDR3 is CATSDPGLAAQETQYF. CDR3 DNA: TGTGCCACCAGTGACCCTGGACTAGCGGCCCAAGAGACCCAGTACTTC.

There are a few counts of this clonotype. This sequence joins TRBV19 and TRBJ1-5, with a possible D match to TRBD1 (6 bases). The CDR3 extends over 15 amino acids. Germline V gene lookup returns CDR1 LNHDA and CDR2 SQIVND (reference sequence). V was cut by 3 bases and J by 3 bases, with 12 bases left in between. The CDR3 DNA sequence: TGTGCCAGTAGTATTCCCAGGGGCATCAATCAGCCCCAGCATTTT. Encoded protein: CASSIPRGINQPQHF.

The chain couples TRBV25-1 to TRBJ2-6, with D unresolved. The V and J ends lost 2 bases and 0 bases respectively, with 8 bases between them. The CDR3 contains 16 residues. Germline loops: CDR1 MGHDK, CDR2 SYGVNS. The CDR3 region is CASSEVGDSGANVLTF. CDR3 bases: TGTGCCAGCAGTGAAGTTGGGGACTCTGGGGCCAACGTCCTGACTTTC. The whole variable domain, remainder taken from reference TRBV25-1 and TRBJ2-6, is EADIYQTPRYLVIGTGKKITLECSQTMGHDKMYWYQQDPGMELHLIHYSYGVNSTEKGDLSSESTVSRIRTEHFPLTLESARPSHTSQYLCASSEVGDSGANVLTFGAGSRLTVL.

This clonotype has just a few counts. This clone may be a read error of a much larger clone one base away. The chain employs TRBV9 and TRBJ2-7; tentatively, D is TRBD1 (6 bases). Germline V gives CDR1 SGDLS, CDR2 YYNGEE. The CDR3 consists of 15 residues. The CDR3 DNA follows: TGTGTCAGCAGCGTCTTGCCAGGGGCCGCCTACGAGCAGTACTTC. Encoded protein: CVSSVLPGAAYEQYF.